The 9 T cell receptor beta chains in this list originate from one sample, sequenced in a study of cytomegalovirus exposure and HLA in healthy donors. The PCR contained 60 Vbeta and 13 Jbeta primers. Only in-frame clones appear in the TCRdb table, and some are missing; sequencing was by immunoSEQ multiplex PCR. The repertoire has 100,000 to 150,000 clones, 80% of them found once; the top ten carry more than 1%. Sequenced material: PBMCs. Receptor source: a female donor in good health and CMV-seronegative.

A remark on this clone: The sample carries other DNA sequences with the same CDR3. CDR3 region: CASSLSAGYEKLFF. Here the CDR3 DNA reads TGCGCCAGCAGCTTGTCCGCAGGGTATGAAAAACTGTTTTTT. The rearrangement links TRBV5-1 to TRBJ1-4; perhaps TRBD1 as D (5 bases). The CDR3 extends over 14 amino acids. The germline CDR1 and CDR2 sequences are SGHRS and YFSETQ. Trimming cost V 1 base and J 6 bases, with 10 bases left between them.

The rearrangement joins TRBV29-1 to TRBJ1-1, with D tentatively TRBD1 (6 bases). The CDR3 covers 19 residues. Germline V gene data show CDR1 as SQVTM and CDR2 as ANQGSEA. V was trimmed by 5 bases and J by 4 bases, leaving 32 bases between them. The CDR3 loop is CSVRLRAHGRGGWFTEAFF. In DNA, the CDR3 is TGCAGCGTTCGTTTACGGGCTCATGGTCGAGGGGGTTGGTTCACTGAAGCTTTCTTT.

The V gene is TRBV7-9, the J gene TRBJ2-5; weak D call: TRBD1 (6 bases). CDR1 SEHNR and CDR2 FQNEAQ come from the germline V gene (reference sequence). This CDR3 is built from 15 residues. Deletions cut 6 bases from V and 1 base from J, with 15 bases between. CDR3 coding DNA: TGTGCCAGCAGTTCCCCGGGACACCTCCAAGAGACCCAGTACTTC. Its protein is CASSSPGHLQETQYF.

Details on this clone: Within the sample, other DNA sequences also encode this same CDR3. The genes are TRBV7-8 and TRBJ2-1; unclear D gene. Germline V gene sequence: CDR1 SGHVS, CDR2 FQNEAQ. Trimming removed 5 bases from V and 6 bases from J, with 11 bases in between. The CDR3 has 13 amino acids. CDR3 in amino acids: CASSLGSSNEQFF. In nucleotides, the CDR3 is TGTGCCAGCAGCCTAGGAAGTAGCAATGAGCAGTTCTTC.

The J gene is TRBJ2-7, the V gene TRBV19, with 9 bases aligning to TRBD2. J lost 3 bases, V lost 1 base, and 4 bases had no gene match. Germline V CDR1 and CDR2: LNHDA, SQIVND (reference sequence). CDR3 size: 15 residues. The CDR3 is CASSIAPSGVYEQYF. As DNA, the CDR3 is TGTGCCAGTAGTATAGCCCCTAGCGGGGTCTACGAGCAGTACTTC. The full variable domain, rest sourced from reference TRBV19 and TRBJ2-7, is DGGITQSPKYLFRKEGQNVTLSCEQNLNHDAMYWYRQDPGQGLRLIYYSQIVNDFQKGDIAEGYSVSREKKESFPLTVTSAQKNPTAFYLCASSIAPSGVYEQYFGPGTRLTVT.

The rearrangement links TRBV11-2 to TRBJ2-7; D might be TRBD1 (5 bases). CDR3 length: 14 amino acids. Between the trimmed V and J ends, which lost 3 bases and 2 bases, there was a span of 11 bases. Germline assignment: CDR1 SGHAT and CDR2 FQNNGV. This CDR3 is CASSFVGATYEQYF. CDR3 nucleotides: TGTGCCAGCAGCTTCGTAGGGGCAACCTACGAGCAGTACTTC.

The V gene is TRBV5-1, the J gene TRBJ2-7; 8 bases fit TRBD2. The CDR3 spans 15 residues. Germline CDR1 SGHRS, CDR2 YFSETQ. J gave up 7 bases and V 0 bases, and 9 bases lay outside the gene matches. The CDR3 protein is CASSLDFSGVGEQYF. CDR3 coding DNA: TGCGCCAGCAGCTTGGATTTTAGCGGGGTAGGAGAGCAGTACTTC.

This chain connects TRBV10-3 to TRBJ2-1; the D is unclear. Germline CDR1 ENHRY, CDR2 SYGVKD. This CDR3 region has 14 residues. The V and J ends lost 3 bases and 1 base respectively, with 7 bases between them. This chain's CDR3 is CAISDSGSYNEQFF. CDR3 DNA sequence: TGTGCCATCAGTGATTCCGGTTCCTACAATGAGCAGTTCTTC.

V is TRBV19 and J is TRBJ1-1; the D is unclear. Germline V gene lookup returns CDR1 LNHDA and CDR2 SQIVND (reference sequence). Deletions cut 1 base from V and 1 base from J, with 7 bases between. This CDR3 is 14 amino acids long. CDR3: CASSIGSGNTEAFF. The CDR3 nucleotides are TGTGCCAGTAGTATAGGCAGCGGGAACACTGAAGCTTTCTTT.